These 23 T cell receptor beta chains were all obtained from the same sample, sequenced in a study of T cells after yellow fever vaccination. TCRdb reprocessed the 5' RACE reads via MiXCR and lists one record per CDR3 protein. The data show hundreds of thousands of distinct CDR3 sequences, 18% seen once. The sequenced sample was PBMCs, obtained before the yellow fever booster vaccination. These TCRs come from a man aged 18 to 30 who received the YFV17D yellow fever vaccine.

This clonotype was counted a single time. V is TRBV5-1 and J is TRBJ2-3, with 8 nucleotides matching TRBD2. The CDR3 runs 17 residues. Trimming removed 1 base from V and 1 base from J; junction bases left unmatched: 8. Germline V lookup: CDR1 SGHRS, CDR2 YFSETQ. CDR3 region: CASSLWRLASGTDTQYF. In nucleotides, the CDR3 is TGCGCCAGCAGCTTGTGGCGACTAGCGTCCGGCACAGATACGCAGTATTTT.

V gene TRBV30 combines with J gene TRBJ2-5, with TRBD1 matching 7 bases. Germline CDR1 and CDR2: GTSNPN and SVGIG (reference sequence). J lost 0 bases, V lost 1 base, and 8 bases had no gene match. The CDR3 runs 16 residues. The CDR3 region has the DNA TGTGCCTGGAGTGGGCCTCGACAGGGCCACCAAGAGACCCAGTACTTC. Translation gives CAWSGPRQGHQETQYF.

The chain couples TRBV12-3 or TRBV12-4 to TRBJ1-5; D remains unclear. CDR3 length: 15 residues. V was cut by 5 bases and J by 3 bases, with 14 bases left in between. CDR3 in DNA: TGTGCCAGCAGTGAAGGTGGCAGCCTCAATCAGCCCCAGCATTTT. Translated: CASSEGGSLNQPQHF.

The genes are TRBV6-5 and TRBJ1-5; no clear D gene. The CDR3 length is 13 residues. V dropped 5 bases and J dropped 0 bases, with 5 bases sitting between them. Germline CDR1 MNHEY, CDR2 SVGAGI. CDR3: CASSGSSNQPQHF. The CDR3 nucleotides read TGTGCCAGCAGTGGGAGTAGCAATCAGCCCCAGCATTTT.

The table lists this clonotype with many counts. V usage is TRBV20-1 and J usage is TRBJ2-7, with D hard to call. V was cut by 6 bases and J by 3 bases, with 12 bases left in between. This CDR3 has 12 residues. Germline CDR1 and CDR2: DFQATT and SNEGSKA (reference sequence). The CDR3 protein is CSAEKGSYEQYF. The CDR3 coding sequence is TGCAGTGCAGAGAAAGGCAGCTACGAGCAGTACTTC.

This clonotype has only a few counts. The rearrangement links TRBV6-6 to TRBJ1-2; no firm D call. The germline V gene encodes CDR1 MNHNY and CDR2 SVGAGI (reference sequence). This CDR3 contains 14 residues. V shed 4 bases and J shed 4 bases, with 13 bases lying between them. The CDR3 protein is CASSSRGIVYGYTF. The CDR3 nucleotides read TGTGCCAGCAGTTCTAGAGGGATTGTCTATGGCTACACCTTC.

This clonotype was detected ten times or more. CDR3 coding DNA: TGTGCCAGCAGTTCCCAGGGGGGAACGCAGTATTTT. Translation gives CASSSQGGTQYF. The chain recombines TRBV12-3 or TRBV12-4 with TRBJ2-3; D is possibly TRBD1 (7 bases). The CDR3 is 12 amino acids. Trimming removed 4 bases from V and 9 bases from J, with 11 bases in between.

This clonotype has just a few counts. This chain connects TRBV20-1 to TRBJ2-7, with a possible D match to TRBD2 (5 bases). The germline V and J ends were trimmed by 5 bases and 3 bases, with 17 bases remaining between them. The CDR3 sequence is 14 residues long. Looked up from germline, CDR1 is DFQATT and CDR2 is SNEGSKA (reference sequence). The CDR3: CSALGLSQDYEQYV. Here the CDR3 DNA reads TGCAGTGCTCTAGGACTCTCTCAGGACTACGAGCAGTACGTC.

The sample holds a few counts of this clonotype. This chain joins TRBV7-7 and TRBJ2-5; D not certain. The V end was cut by 4 bases, the J end by 5 bases, with 11 bases between. This CDR3 comprises 13 residues. CDR1 is SSHAT, CDR2 FNYEAQ, per germline (reference sequence). The CDR3 bases are TGTGCCAGCAGCTCCCGTCGGGTTGAGACCCAGTACTTC. It yields the protein CASSSRRVETQYF.

This clonotype occurred many times. The chain couples TRBV7-8 to TRBJ2-1; TRBD2 aligns across 8 bases. The V gene end was trimmed by 5 bases and the J gene end by 4 bases; junction bases not matched to a gene: 7. The germline CDR1 and CDR2 sequences are SGHVS and FQNEAQ. The CDR3 has 15 residues. CDR3 in amino acids: CASSTRGAFYNEQFF. For the CDR3, the DNA is TGTGCCAGCAGCACGCGGGGGGCTTTTTACAATGAGCAGTTCTTC.

This clonotype was seen more than once but under ten times. The CDR3 reads CASSPRQESTEAFF. As DNA, the CDR3 is TGTGCCAGCAGCCCGCGACAGGAAAGCACTGAAGCTTTCTTT. The J gene is TRBJ1-1, the V gene TRBV7-9; possible D gene TRBD1, 6 bases. V dropped 5 bases and J dropped 4 bases, with 14 bases sitting between them. This CDR3 is 14 amino acids long. Germline V CDR1 and CDR2: SEHNR, FQNEAQ (reference sequence).

This clonotype was seen ten or more times. The V call is TRBV4-3, the J call TRBJ1-2, with TRBD1 as a possible D gene (6 bases). The CDR3 consists of 15 residues. CDR1 is LGHNA, CDR2 YSLEER, per germline. V was shortened by 4 bases and J by 6 bases, with 18 bases between the two germline ends. The DNA of the CDR3 is TGCGCCAGCAGCCCGGACCTTGGGACATGGGATGGCTACACCTTC. This gives the protein CASSPDLGTWDGYTF.

The CDR3, as DNA: TGTGCCAGCAGCCCCCCAGGGGGTATCTACGAGCAGTACTTC. Translated: CASSPPGGIYEQYF. This chain uses TRBV11-1 with TRBJ2-7; 7 bases fit TRBD1. Germline values: CDR1 SGHAT, CDR2 FQDESV (reference sequence). Trimming took 5 bases from V and 3 from J; bases not matched to a gene: 7. The CDR3 runs to 14 residues. Together with reference TRBV11-1 and TRBJ2-7, the CDR3 gives the full variable domain: EAEVAQSPRYKITEKSQAVAFWCDPISGHATLYWYRQILGQGPELLVQFQDESVVDDSQLPKDRFSAERLKGVDSTLKIQPAELGDSAMYLCASSPPGGIYEQYFGPGTRLTVT.

The chain carries TRBV6-4 and TRBJ1-5; maybe TRBD1 (6 bases). This CDR3 has 17 residues. Deletions cut 6 bases from V and 4 bases from J, with 22 bases between. Germline CDR1 MRHNA, CDR2 SNTAGT. This CDR3 is CASSGQNGGIRNQPQHF. The DNA for the CDR3 is TGTGCCAGCAGCGGACAGAATGGGGGAATAAGGAATCAGCCCCAGCATTTT.

This clonotype was recorded a few times. The chain combines TRBV15 with TRBJ1-1; D is unresolved. The CDR3 totals 14 residues. Trimming stripped 0 bases from V and 0 bases from J, with 5 bases between. Germline-derived CDR1 and CDR2 are LNHNV and YYDKDF (reference sequence). CDR3 loop: CATSREWVNTEAFF. CDR3 nucleotides: TGTGCCACCAGCAGAGAGTGGGTGAACACTGAAGCTTTCTTT.

The table lists this clonotype with a few counts. The V and J genes are TRBV7-6 and TRBJ1-1; D might be TRBD1 (6 bases). V was clipped by 5 bases and J by 10 bases, with 11 bases between them. CDR1 is SGHVS, CDR2 FNYEAQ, per germline. This CDR3 region has 11 residues. The CDR3 DNA reads as TGTGCCAGCAGCCGAAGGGGGGGAGCTTTCTTT. It translates to CASSRRGGAFF.

This clonotype was found many times. The J gene is TRBJ2-1, the V gene TRBV24-1; TRBD1 matches 7 bases. CDR3 length equals 12 residues. V trimming: 4 bases; J trimming: 12 bases; junction bases outside the gene matches: 5. Germline V CDR1 and CDR2: KGHDR, SFDVKD. Here the CDR3 reads CATSEWDSRQFF. The CDR3 DNA is TGTGCCACCAGTGAGTGGGACAGTCGGCAGTTCTTC.

This clonotype was counted only a few times. This chain joins TRBV6-1 and TRBJ2-5; the D gene is possibly TRBD1 (5 bases). V was trimmed by 8 bases and J by 0 bases, leaving 13 bases between them. There are 14 residues in the CDR3. CDR1 MNHNS and CDR2 SASEGT come from the germline V gene. CDR3 amino acids: CASGSTVYQETQYF. The CDR3 DNA is TGTGCCAGCGGATCGACAGTATACCAAGAGACCCAGTACTTC.

This clonotype was recorded a few times. The chain combines TRBV3-1 with TRBJ2-7; possible D gene TRBD1, 6 bases. The CDR3 runs to 18 residues. The V end was cut by 1 base, the J end by 4 bases, with 23 bases between. From germline, CDR1 is LGHDT and CDR2 YNNKEL (reference sequence). The CDR3, as DNA: TGTGCCAGCAGCCAAGCGACAGCGCAGGGGCCTCTCCCTTACGAGCAGTACTTC. The encoded protein is CASSQATAQGPLPYEQYF.

In this sample, this clonotype turned up a few times. This sequence joins TRBV7-9 and TRBJ1-2, with no clear D. Germline loops: CDR1 SEHNR, CDR2 FQNEAQ (reference sequence). V was shortened by 5 bases and J by 4 bases, with 23 bases between the two germline ends. This CDR3 is built from 17 residues. The CDR3 protein is CASSPPSGESGSYGYTF. The CDR3 DNA reads TGTGCCAGCAGCCCACCCTCCGGGGAATCGGGCAGCTATGGCTACACCTTC.

This clonotype occurred a few times. The chain joins TRBV6-8 to TRBJ2-7; the D gene is possibly TRBD2 (7 bases). V was cut by 2 bases and J by 0 bases, with 26 bases left in between. Germline assignment: CDR1 MNHGY and CDR2 SAAAGT. The length of the CDR3 is 20 residues. DNA of the CDR3: TGTGCCAGCAGTTACCCCACCGTGCGGGGGCGACTCGGAAGCTCCTACGAGCAGTACGTC. This codes for CASSYPTVRGRLGSSYEQYV.

This clonotype has a handful of counts. The V and J genes are TRBV5-1 and TRBJ2-2; a possible D gene is TRBD2 (6 bases). Trimming removed 1 base from V and 6 bases from J, with 13 bases in between. Germline CDR1 and CDR2: SGHRS and YFSETQ. The CDR3 extends over 15 amino acids. CDR3 loop: CASSLNTAGPGELFF. The CDR3 bases are TGCGCCAGCAGCTTGAATACGGCGGGGCCCGGGGAGCTGTTTTTT.

The chain employs TRBV5-1 and TRBJ2-1; D not certain. CDR3 length equals 13 residues. V was trimmed by 7 bases and J by 15 bases, leaving 23 bases between them. Germline CDR1 and CDR2: SGHRS and YFSETQ. In DNA form, the CDR3 reads TGCGCCAGCGACTGGGCAGTTCCCAGTTCGTTGTTCTTC. This sequence encodes CASDWAVPSSLFF. Using reference TRBV5-1 and TRBJ2-1 for the parts outside the CDR3, the full variable domain is KAGVTQTPRYLIKTRGQQVTLSCSPISGHRSVSWYQQTPGQGLQFLFEYFSETQRNKGNFPGRFSGRQFSNSRSEMNVSTLELGDSALYLCASDWAVPSSLFFGPGTRLTVL.